The rows below give T cell receptor beta chains drawn from one sample of a study of yellow fever vaccine responses in identical twins. TCRdb used MiXCR to reprocess the RT-PCR reads, holding one entry per CDR3 protein. The table records approximately 2,500 distinct CDR3 sequences, less than 90% of them present only once. The input for sequencing was T cells from blood (PBMCs), unsorted or a sorted subset (not recorded which), taken before or after yellow fever vaccination (not recorded which). The receptors derive from a woman under 30 who received the yellow fever vaccine. The CDR3 runs from the conserved cysteine through the conserved F or W. The D gene is left open where the match is weak. Expanded clones are given a class, and other clones once, few, many or no size at all.

size | D | J | V | DNA | CDR3
NA | NA | TRBJ2-3 | TRBV5-4 | TGTGCCAGCAGCTTGGCACCGTCGGTCGATACGCAGTATTTT | CASSLAPSVDTQYF
NA | TRBD2 | TRBJ2-1 | TRBV6-5 | TGTGCCAGCAGTTACGGAGCGGGAGGGCCCTACAATGAGCAGTTCTTC | CASSYGAGGPYNEQFF
NA | NA | TRBJ2-7 | TRBV7-2 | TGTGCCAGCAGCCCAGGGACCGTCGAGCAGTACTTC | CASSPGTVEQYF
NA | TRBD1 | TRBJ1-6 | TRBV11-2 | TGTGCCAGCAGCTCCCGCTGGGCAGGGGGCCATTCACCCCTCCACTTT | CASSSRWAGGHSPLHF
NA | TRBD2 | TRBJ2-7 | TRBV6-1 | TGTGCCAGCAGTGCGTCTAGCGGGGGCTTCTACGAGCAGTACTTC | CASSASSGGFYEQYF
NA | NA | TRBJ2-3 | TRBV15 | TGTGCCACTAGACCCCGGGGAGAAGGTCCAGATACGCAGTATTTT | CATRPRGEGPDTQYF
NA | NA | TRBJ2-2 | TRBV10-3 | TGTGCCATCAGTAGGAGCGTTGGGACGGGAACGAACACCGGGGAGCTGTTTTTT | CAISRSVGTGTNTGELFF
NA | TRBD1 | TRBJ2-3 | TRBV15 | TGTGCCACCAGCAGAGACCTACAGGGGCCCACAGATACGCAGTATTTT | CATSRDLQGPTDTQYF
NA | NA | TRBJ2-6 | TRBV7-6 | TGTGCTAGCAGCCCTGGACACCTCTCTGGGGCCAACGTCCTGACTTTC | CASSPGHLSGANVLTF
NA | TRBD2 | TRBJ2-1 | TRBV20-1 | TGCAGTGCCCTGGGACTAGCGGGATTGAGCTCCTACAATGAGCAGTTCTTC | CSALGLAGLSSYNEQFF
NA | NA | TRBJ2-6 | TRBV24-1 | TGTGCCACCAGTGGACAGTTTGATGGGGCCAACGTCCTGACTTTC | CATSGQFDGANVLTF
few | NA | TRBJ2-3 | TRBV11-1 | TGTGCCAGCAGCTTCCTAGCCGAACCTAGCACAGATACGCAGTATTTT | CASSFLAEPSTDTQYF
NA | NA | TRBJ2-7 | TRBV23-1 | TGCGCCAGCAGTCAACCTACGGAGATCGGGTTTTGTGAGCAGTACTTC | CASSQPTEIGFCEQYF
NA | NA | TRBJ1-5 | TRBV2 | TGTGCCAGCAGTGAAGCGCTTCCGGGGGCTGAGCAGCCCCAGCATTTT | CASSEALPGAEQPQHF
NA | TRBD1 | TRBJ1-6 | TRBV12-3/TRBV12-4 | TGTGCCAGCAGTTCCCTCGGCGACAGGGTTAATTCACCCCTCCACTTT | CASSSLGDRVNSPLHF
NA | NA | TRBJ1-1 | TRBV6-2/TRBV6-3 | TGTGCCAGCAGTTACGGCCGCATGAACACTGAAGCTTTCTTT | CASSYGRMNTEAFF
NA | NA | TRBJ1-4 | TRBV4-1 | TGCGCCAGCAGCCAAGGGATGGGAAATGAAAAACTGTTTTTT | CASSQGMGNEKLFF
NA | NA | TRBJ2-7 | TRBV20-1 | TGCAGTGCAAGAGGCCGGACAGTACATTACGAGCAGTACTTC | CSARGRTVHYEQYF